This TCR beta chain stems from a study of blood T cell repertoires in COVID-19. The overall study: In each case, the material was cDNA or gDNA derived from T cells, B-cell-depleted T cells, or PBMCs.

The CDR3 contains 15 residues. Germline V lookup: CDR1 SEHNR, CDR2 FQNEAQ (reference sequence). Trimming cost V 5 bases and J 3 bases; bases outside gene matches: 5. Generated by immunoSEQ multiplex PCR, the TCRdb table keeps only in-frame clones and is missing some. The repertoire includes under 300,000 clones, just under 85% of them detected once, and less than 4.5% sits in the top ten. This clonotype originated in a man aged 50-59 years with acute or convalescent COVID-19. The sample taken for sequencing was peripheral blood. The chain joins TRBV7-9 to TRBJ1-3; 9 bases match TRBD1. CDR3 residues: CASSPRTGVGNTIYF. Written as DNA, the CDR3 is TGTGCCAGCAGCCCCCGGACAGGGGTTGGAAACACCATATATTTT.